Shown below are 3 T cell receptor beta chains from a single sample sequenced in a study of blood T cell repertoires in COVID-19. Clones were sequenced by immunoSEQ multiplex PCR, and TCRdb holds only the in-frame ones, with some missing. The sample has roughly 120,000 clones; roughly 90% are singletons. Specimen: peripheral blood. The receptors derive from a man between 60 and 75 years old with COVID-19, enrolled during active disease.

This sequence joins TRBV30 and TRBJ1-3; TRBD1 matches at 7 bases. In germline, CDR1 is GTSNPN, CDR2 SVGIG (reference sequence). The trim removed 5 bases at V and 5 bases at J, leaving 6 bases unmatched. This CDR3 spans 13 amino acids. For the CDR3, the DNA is TGTGCCTGGGTTCGGACAGGACGAAACACCATATATTTT. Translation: CAWVRTGRNTIYF.

CDR3 in amino acids: CASSDHRDPPEAFF. As DNA, the CDR3 is TGTGCCAGCAGTGACCACAGGGATCCCCCTGAAGCTTTCTTT. The chain couples TRBV25-1 to TRBJ1-1; D possibly corresponds to TRBD1 (6 bases). The germline V and J ends were trimmed by 3 bases and 6 bases, with 14 bases remaining between them. The CDR3 has 14 residues. CDR1 MGHDK and CDR2 SYGVNS come from the germline V gene.

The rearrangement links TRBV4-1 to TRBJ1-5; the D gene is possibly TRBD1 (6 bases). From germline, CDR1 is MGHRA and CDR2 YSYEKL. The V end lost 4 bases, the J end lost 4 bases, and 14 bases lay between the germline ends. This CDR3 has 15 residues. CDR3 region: CASSLIRGGNQPQHF. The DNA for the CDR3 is TGCGCCAGCAGCCTGATCAGGGGCGGGAATCAGCCCCAGCATTTT.